The clone carrying this T cell receptor beta chain was detected many times. No antigen is known for it. The CDR3 end lies 3 residues beyond the end of the read and is filled in from the germline J gene. The germline V gene encodes CDR1 MNHNS and CDR2 SASEGT. This CDR3 spans 11 amino acids. These data are taken from a study of T cell clonality in common variable immunodeficiency. Overall study results and limits: Reportedly, TCR beta sequences from common variable immunodeficiency showed fewer deletions and N-nucleotide insertions.

Some clones are missing from TCRdb's copy, which holds only in-frame ones; the method was immunoSEQ multiplex PCR. The sample is made up of 35,000 to 55,000 clones, none counted only once. This clonotype was sampled from a person aged 18-69 years in good health. J is TRBJ1-1 and V is TRBV6-1, with a weak D call TRBD1 (5 bases). Sequencing input: peripheral blood mononuclear cells. Incomplete CDR3 DNA: TGTGCCAGCAGTGTAACGGGGGGA. The encoded protein is CASSVTGG. The complete CDR3 protein is CASSVTGGAFF.